This is a list of T cell receptor beta chains from one sample in a study of blood T cell repertoires in COVID-19. Assay: immunoSEQ multiplex PCR; the TCRdb copy retains only in-frame clones and omits some. The sample lists about 300,000 clones, 70% to 90% occurring once. Sequencing input: PBMCs or T cells enriched from blood (not recorded which). All receptors derive from a woman in her twenties or thirties who had recovered from COVID-19. Each CDR3 is given without its conserved first and last residue.

>TRBV27|TRBJ1-1
ASSGQGHATRTEAF
>TRBV6-5|TRBJ1-5
ASRTGTTSNQPQH
>TRBV18|TRBJ1-4
ASRSTKTNEKLF
>TRBV4-1|TRBJ2-1
ASSSVDMITYNEQF
>TRBV7-9|TRBJ2-5
ASSPWGGTEETQY
>TRBV7-8|TRBJ2-3
ASSLFTSGGAMTDTQY
>TRBV2|TRBJ1-1
ASTRELRAF
>TRBV6-5|TRBJ2-7
ALGGGTASYEQY
>TRBV9|TRBJ1-1
ASSPGPTGGPGAF
>TRBV15|TRBJ2-1
ATSRGRPRDNEQF
>TRBV6-5|TRBJ1-2
ASSSSTGRYGYT
>TRBV27|TRBJ2-7
ASMRQGGYEQY
>TRBV20-1|TRBJ1-4
SASYGGPEKLF
>TRBV2|TRBJ2-1
ASSERRTGSSYNEQF
>TRBV4-3|TRBJ1-3
ASSQGGMISGNTIY
>TRBV7-9|TRBJ2-2
ASSTATSGDNTGELF
>TRBV14|TRBJ2-6
ASRAANYSGANVLT
>TRBV5-1|TRBJ1-2
ASSPRTTYGYT
>TRBV19|TRBJ1-2
ASSTREGLYGYT
>TRBV2|TRBJ2-7
ASSWETGGEQY
>TRBV19|TRBJ2-7
ASGLAWGEQY
>TRBV7-7|TRBJ1-3
ASSLGGGPGNTIY
>TRBV5-1|TRBJ1-6
ASSLAGINSPLH
>TRBV9|TRBJ1-2
ASSGRRDGYT
>TRBV7-8|TRBJ2-1
ASSLGQGSKNYNEQF
>TRBV19|TRBJ2-3
ASSIGLGWDTQY
>TRBV6-1|TRBJ2-3
ASSEALGAGDTQY
>TRBV5-8|TRBJ2-1
ASSLYSGGVEPSYEQF
>TRBV19|TRBJ1-2
ASSGGGSGGYT
>TRBV9|TRBJ2-7
ASSVAPGGGGSYEQY
>TRBV6-2/TRBV6-3|TRBJ1-1
ASSPRYNMEAF
>TRBV7-2|TRBJ1-3
ASSFYSSPDRSGNTIY